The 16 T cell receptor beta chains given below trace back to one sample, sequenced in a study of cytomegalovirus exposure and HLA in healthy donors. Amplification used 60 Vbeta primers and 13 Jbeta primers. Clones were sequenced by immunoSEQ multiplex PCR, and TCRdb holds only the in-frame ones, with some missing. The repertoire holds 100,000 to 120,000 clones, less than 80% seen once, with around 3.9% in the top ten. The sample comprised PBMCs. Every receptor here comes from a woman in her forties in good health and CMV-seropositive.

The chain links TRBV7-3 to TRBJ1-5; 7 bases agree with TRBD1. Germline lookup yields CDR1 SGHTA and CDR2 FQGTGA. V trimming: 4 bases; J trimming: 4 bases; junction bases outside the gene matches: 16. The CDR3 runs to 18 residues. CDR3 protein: CASSSNQPGQYQNQPQHF. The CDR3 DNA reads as TGTGCCAGCAGCTCTAACCAACCGGGACAGTACCAGAATCAGCCCCAGCATTTT.

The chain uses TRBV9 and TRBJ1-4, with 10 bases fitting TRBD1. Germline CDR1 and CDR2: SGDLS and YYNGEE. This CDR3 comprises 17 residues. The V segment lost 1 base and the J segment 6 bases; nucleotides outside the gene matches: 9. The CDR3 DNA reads TGTGCCAGCAGCGTAAGAGCCTCCGGGACAGGGGATGAAAAACTGTTTTTT. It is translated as CASSVRASGTGDEKLFF.

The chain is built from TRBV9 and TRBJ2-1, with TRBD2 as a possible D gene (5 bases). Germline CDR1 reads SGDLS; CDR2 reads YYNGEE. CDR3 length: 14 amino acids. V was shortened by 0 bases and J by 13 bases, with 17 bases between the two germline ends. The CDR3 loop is CASSVEEVGIQQFF. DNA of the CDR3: TGTGCCAGCAGCGTAGAGGAGGTTGGGATACAACAGTTCTTC.

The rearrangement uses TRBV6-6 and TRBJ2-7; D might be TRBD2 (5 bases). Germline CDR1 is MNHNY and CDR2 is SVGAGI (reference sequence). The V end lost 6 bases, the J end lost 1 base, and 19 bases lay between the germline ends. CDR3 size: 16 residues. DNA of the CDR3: TGTGCCAGCAGCTACGTCGGGATCCAAATATCCTACGAGCAGTACTTC. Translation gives CASSYVGIQISYEQYF.

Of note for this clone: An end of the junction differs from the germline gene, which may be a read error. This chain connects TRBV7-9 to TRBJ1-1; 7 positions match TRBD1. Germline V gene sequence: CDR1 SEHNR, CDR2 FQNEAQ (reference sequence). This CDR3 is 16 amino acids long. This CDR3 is CSSSFGTGTENTEAFF. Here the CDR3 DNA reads TGTTCCAGCAGCTTTGGAACCGGGACAGAAAACACTGAAGCTTTCTTT. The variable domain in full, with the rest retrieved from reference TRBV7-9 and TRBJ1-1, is DTGVSQNPRHKITKRGQNVTFRCDPISEHNRLYWYRQTLGQGPEFLTYFQNEAQLEKSRLLSDRFSAERPKGSFSTLEIQRTEQGDSAMYLCSSSFGTGTENTEAFFGQGTRLTVV.

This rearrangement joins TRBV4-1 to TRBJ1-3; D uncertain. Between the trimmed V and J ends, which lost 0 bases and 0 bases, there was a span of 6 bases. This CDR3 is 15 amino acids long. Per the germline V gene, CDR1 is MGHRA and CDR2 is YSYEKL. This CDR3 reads CASSQDGSSGNTIYF. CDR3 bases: TGCGCCAGCAGCCAAGATGGCAGCTCTGGAAACACCATATATTTT.

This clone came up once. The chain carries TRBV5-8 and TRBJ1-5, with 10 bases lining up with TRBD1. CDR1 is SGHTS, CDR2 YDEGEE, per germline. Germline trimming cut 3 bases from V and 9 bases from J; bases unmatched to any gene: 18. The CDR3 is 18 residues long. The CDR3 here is CASSSSPGQGPTQRPQHF. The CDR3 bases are TGTGCCAGCAGCTCCTCACCGGGACAGGGGCCGACTCAAAGGCCCCAGCATTTT.

This CDR3 reads CASSLAGTAGWGYTF. DNA for the CDR3: TGTGCCAGCAGCTTGGCAGGGACAGCGGGTTGGGGCTACACCTTC. The V gene is TRBV5-4, the J gene TRBJ1-2; the match to TRBD1 covers 7 bases. V lost 0 bases and J lost 8; bases outside the gene matches: 10. This CDR3 spans 15 amino acids. Germline-derived CDR1 and CDR2 are SGHNT and YYREEE (reference sequence).

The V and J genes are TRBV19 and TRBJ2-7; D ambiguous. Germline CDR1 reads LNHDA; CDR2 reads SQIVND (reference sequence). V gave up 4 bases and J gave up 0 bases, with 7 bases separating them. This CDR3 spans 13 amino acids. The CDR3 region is CASSSFYSYEQYF. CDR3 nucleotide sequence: TGTGCCAGTAGTAGTTTCTACTCCTACGAGCAGTACTTC.

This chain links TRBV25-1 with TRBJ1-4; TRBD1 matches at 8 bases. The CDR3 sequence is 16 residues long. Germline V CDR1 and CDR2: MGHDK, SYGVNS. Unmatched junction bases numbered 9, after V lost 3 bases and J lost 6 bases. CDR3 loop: CASSESPGGAHEKLFF. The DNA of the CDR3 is TGTGCCAGCAGTGAGTCTCCAGGGGGCGCCCATGAAAAACTGTTTTTT. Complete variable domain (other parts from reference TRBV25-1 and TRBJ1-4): EADIYQTPRYLVIGTGKKITLECSQTMGHDKMYWYQQDPGMELHLIHYSYGVNSTEKGDLSSESTVSRIRTEHFPLTLESARPSHTSQYLCASSESPGGAHEKLFFGSGTQLSVL.

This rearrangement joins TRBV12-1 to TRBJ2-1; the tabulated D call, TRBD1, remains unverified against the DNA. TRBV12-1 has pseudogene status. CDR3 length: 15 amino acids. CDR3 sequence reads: CASSLGQVRDNEQFF. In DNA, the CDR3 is TGTGCCAGCAGCTTGGGACAGGTTAGGGACAATGAGCAGTTCTTC.

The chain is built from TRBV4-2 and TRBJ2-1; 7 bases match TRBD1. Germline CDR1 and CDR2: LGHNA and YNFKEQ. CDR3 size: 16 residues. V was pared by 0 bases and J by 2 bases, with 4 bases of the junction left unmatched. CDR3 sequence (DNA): TGTGCCAGCAGCCAAGAAAGGGACAGTGCCTACAATGAGCAGTTCTTC. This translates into CASSQERDSAYNEQFF.

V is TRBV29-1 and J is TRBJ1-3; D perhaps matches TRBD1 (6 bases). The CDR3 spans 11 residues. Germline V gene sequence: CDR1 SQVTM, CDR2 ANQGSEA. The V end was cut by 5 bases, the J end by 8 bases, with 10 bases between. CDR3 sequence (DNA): TGCAGCGTTACCCAGGGGTACACCATATATTTT. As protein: CSVTQGYTIYF.

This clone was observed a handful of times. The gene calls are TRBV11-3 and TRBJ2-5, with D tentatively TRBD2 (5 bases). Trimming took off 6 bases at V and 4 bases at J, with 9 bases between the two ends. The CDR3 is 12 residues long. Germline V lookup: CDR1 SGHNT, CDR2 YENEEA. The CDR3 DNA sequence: TGTGCCAGCAGTACTAGAGGAGAGACCCAGTACTTC. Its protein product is CASSTRGETQYF.

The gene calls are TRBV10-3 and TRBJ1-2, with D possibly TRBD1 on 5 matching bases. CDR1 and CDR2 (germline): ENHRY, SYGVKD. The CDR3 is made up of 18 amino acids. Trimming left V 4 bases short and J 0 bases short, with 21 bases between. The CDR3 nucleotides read TGTGCCATCAGTGGCCTCGGTCCTCGGGGGTCTACTAACTATGGCTACACCTTC. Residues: CAISGLGPRGSTNYGYTF.

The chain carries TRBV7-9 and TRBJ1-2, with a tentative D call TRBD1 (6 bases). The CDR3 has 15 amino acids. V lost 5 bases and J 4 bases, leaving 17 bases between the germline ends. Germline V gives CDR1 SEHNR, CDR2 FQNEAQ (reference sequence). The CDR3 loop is CASSPGGSFSYGYTF. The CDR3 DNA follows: TGTGCCAGCAGCCCGGGGGGCAGCTTTTCCTATGGCTACACCTTC. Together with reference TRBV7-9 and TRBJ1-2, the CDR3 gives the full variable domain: DTGVSQNPRHKITKRGQNVTFRCDPISEHNRLYWYRQTLGQGPEFLTYFQNEAQLEKSRLLSDRFSAERPKGSFSTLEIQRTEQGDSAMYLCASSPGGSFSYGYTFGSGTRLTVV.